This T cell receptor (beta chain) was recovered during a study of Graves' ophthalmopathy and Graves' hyperthyroidism. The sequenced template was RNA, covering the TCR beta CDR3 region. HTBI-primed first-round RT-PCR preceded second-round multiplex PCR. Using its own MiXCR run on the multiplex PCR reads, TCRdb lists one record per CDR3 protein. The sample consists of about 600,000 distinct CDR3 sequences, about two fifths of them appearing once. Overall study results and limits: Cross-validated, the 13-signature model showed 87.88%/81.08% sensitivity/specificity, and 80%/75% in the test set. Blood also harbored most expanded thyroid clonotypes above 0.001 frequency.

A remark on this clonotype: The antigen is unknown. A much more abundant neighbour one base away suggests this may be a read error.

The study excluded patients with other autoimmune diseases, uncontrolled infections, pregnancy or lactation. Patients were diagnosed from clinical symptoms, serum thyroxine, TRAb, thyroid ultrasound and orbital computed tomography. The CDR3 runs to 13 residues. Germline V gene sequence: CDR1 SQVTM, CDR2 ANQGSEA. The sequence was obtained from an adult man with Graves' hyperthyroidism. The sequencing input was peripheral blood or thyroid tissue (not recorded which). The chain combines TRBV29-1 with TRBJ1-4; D is uncertain. The CDR3 coding sequence is TGCGGCGCTGGGAGGGTGGCTAATGAAAAACTGTTTTTT. This gives the protein CGAGRVANEKLFF.